What follows are 18 T cell receptor beta chains derived from one specimen sequenced in a study of beta chain features in type 1 diabetes. The whole isolated RNA underwent reverse transcription, so sequencing captured expressed TCRB transcripts. Sequencing used immunoSEQ multiplex PCR; TCRdb keeps in-frame clones, though not all of them. The sample includes hundreds of thousands of clones, 13% to 15% seen only once; the top ten take about 6.7%. Sequencing was performed on central memory CD4+ T cells from blood. These receptor sequences come from a man in his thirties or forties in good health.

This rearrangement joins TRBV7-6 to TRBJ2-2, with TRBD1 as a possible D gene (5 bases). Trimming took 5 bases from V and 2 from J, leaving 15 bases between them. The CDR3 has 16 amino acids. CDR1 and CDR2 from the germline V gene are SGHVS and FNYEAQ. CDR3 in DNA: TGTGCCAGCAGCCAAGGTCCAGGGTTTAACACCGGGGAGCTGTTTTTT. Its translation is CASSQGPGFNTGELFF.

V usage is TRBV15 and J usage is TRBJ1-2; no reliable D call. The CDR3 is made up of 13 amino acids. The germline gives CDR1 LNHNV, CDR2 YYDKDF (reference sequence). The V and J ends lost 3 bases and 1 base respectively, with 6 bases between them. The CDR3 spells CATSRDGNYGYTF. The CDR3 DNA sequence: TGTGCCACCAGCAGGGACGGTAACTATGGCTACACCTTC. Variable domain in full (rest from reference TRBV15 and TRBJ1-2): DAMVIQNPRYQVTQFGKPVTLSCSQTLNHNVMYWYQQKSSQAPKLLFHYYDKDFNNEADTPDNFQSRRPNTSFCFLDIRSPGLGDTAMYLCATSRDGNYGYTFGSGTRLTVV.

The chain links TRBV6-5 to TRBJ2-1; D not certain. Germline-derived CDR1 and CDR2 are MNHEY and SVGAGI. Trimming removed 9 bases from V and 3 bases from J, with 12 bases in between. The CDR3 sequence is 13 residues long. The CDR3 here is CASGGQYYNEQFF. CDR3 bases: TGTGCCAGTGGTGGCCAATACTACAATGAGCAGTTCTTC.

This clone appeared many times. V is TRBV28 and J is TRBJ1-5; the D gene is possibly TRBD1 (6 bases). From germline, CDR1 is MDHEN and CDR2 SYDVKM. The CDR3 runs to 15 residues. The germline V and J ends were trimmed by 6 bases and 3 bases, with 15 bases remaining between them. In nucleotides, the CDR3 is TGTGCCAGCAGCCGAGGGGGTCCTATCAATCAGCCCCAGCATTTT. It yields the protein CASSRGGPINQPQHF.

As regards this clone: The same CDR3 arises from other DNA sequences in this sample as well. The chain combines TRBV5-6 with TRBJ2-7, with D tentatively TRBD1 or TRBD2 (5 bases each). The CDR3 has 13 amino acids. The germline V and J ends were trimmed by 4 bases and 5 bases, with 13 bases remaining between them. The germline V gene has CDR1 SGHDT and CDR2 YYEEEE. Here the CDR3 reads CASSPGRKNEQYF. CDR3 nucleotides: TGTGCCAGCAGCCCGGGACGGAAGAACGAGCAGTACTTC.

This clone appeared a few times. The chain joins TRBV7-8 to TRBJ1-3; 8 bases fit TRBD1. The CDR3 spans 16 residues. Germline trimming cut 5 bases from V and 5 bases from J; bases unmatched to any gene: 11. Germline values: CDR1 SGHVS, CDR2 FQNEAQ. The CDR3 is CASSLWRGQERNTIYF. CDR3 DNA sequence: TGTGCCAGCAGCCTGTGGAGGGGACAGGAACGAAACACCATATATTTT.

The chain employs TRBV6-5 and TRBJ1-5; possible D gene TRBD1, 5 bases. V was cut by 5 bases and J by 3 bases, with 14 bases left in between. Germline V gene sequence: CDR1 MNHEY, CDR2 SVGAGI. The length of the CDR3 is 15 residues. The CDR3 coding sequence is TGTGCCAGCAGTAGGAATCAGGGTTACAATCAGCCCCAGCATTTT. Translation gives CASSRNQGYNQPQHF.

This clone was found a few times. This chain uses TRBV19 with TRBJ2-4; D gene ambiguous. V was cut by 1 base and J by 7 bases, with 5 bases left in between. The CDR3 length is 12 residues. Germline V gene sequence: CDR1 LNHDA, CDR2 SQIVND (reference sequence). For the CDR3, the DNA is TGTGCCAGTAGTATAGGAGAGAACATTCAGTACTTC. Translation: CASSIGENIQYF.

The chain combines TRBV5-1 with TRBJ2-1, with a tentative D call TRBD2 (6 bases). With 5 bases removed from V and 5 bases from J, the gap between germline ends came to 11 bases. Germline CDR1 is SGHRS and CDR2 is YFSETQ. The CDR3 spans 13 residues. CDR3 nucleotides: TGCGCCAGCAGTCCTGGAGGGGACAATGAGCAGTTCTTC. It codes for CASSPGGDNEQFF.

The chain joins TRBV6-1 to TRBJ2-1, with TRBD2 matching over 7 bases. Germline trimming cut 3 bases from V and 1 base from J; bases unmatched to any gene: 3. Germline CDR1 MNHNS, CDR2 SASEGT. This CDR3 contains 15 residues. The DNA of the CDR3 is TGTGCCAGCAGTGAGATCGGGGGGTCCTACAATGAGCAGTTCTTC. This translates into CASSEIGGSYNEQFF.

J is TRBJ2-5 and V is TRBV7-7; no clear D gene. Trimming shortened V by 1 base and J by 5 bases, and 8 bases separated the two germline ends. The CDR3 consists of 13 residues. Germline CDR1 and CDR2: SSHAT and FNYEAQ (reference sequence). As DNA, the CDR3 is TGTGCCAGCAGCTTAGAACGGCTGGAGACCCAGTACTTC. This encodes CASSLERLETQYF.

This clone was counted ten times or more. This chain uses TRBV11-2 with TRBJ2-3; 8 bases agree with TRBD2. Germline assignment: CDR1 SGHAT and CDR2 FQNNGV. The trim removed 5 bases at V and 1 base at J, leaving 5 bases unmatched. This CDR3 region has 15 residues. The CDR3, as DNA: TGTGCCAGCAGCCACCGGGGGGGGCGCACAGATACGCAGTATTTT. Its protein product is CASSHRGGRTDTQYF.

This clone was counted only a few times. This sequence joins TRBV11-3 and TRBJ2-1, with TRBD2 identical over 7 bases. J gave up 4 bases and V 1 base, and 4 bases lay outside the gene matches. The CDR3 length is 15 residues. Germline V gene data show CDR1 as SGHNT and CDR2 as YENEEA. The CDR3 DNA sequence: TGTGCCAGCAGCTTAGGGGGCGGGGGTTACAATGAGCAGTTCTTC. Protein product: CASSLGGGGYNEQFF.

This clone was observed a few times. The V and J genes are TRBV7-2 and TRBJ1-4; the D is unclear. V was pared by 2 bases and J by 10 bases, with 14 bases between. The CDR3 is 14 residues long. The germline V gene has CDR1 SGHTA and CDR2 FQGNSA. CDR3 sequence (DNA): TGTGCCAGCAGCTTATTACCGGGGTCGGGAAAACTGTTTTTT. It specifies CASSLLPGSGKLFF.

This clone was counted only a few times. The chain has TRBV29-1 and TRBJ2-5; 9 bases match TRBD2. V lost 6 bases, J lost 1 base, and 9 bases stayed unmatched. Germline V gene data show CDR1 as SQVTM and CDR2 as ANQGSEA. This CDR3 is 15 amino acids long. CDR3 sequence reads: CSVVVAGAPQETQYF. In DNA, the CDR3 is TGCAGCGTCGTCGTAGCGGGAGCCCCCCAAGAGACCCAGTACTTC.

A few counts support this clone. The rearrangement uses TRBV4-3 and TRBJ2-3; perhaps TRBD2 as D (7 bases). Trimming removed 5 bases from V and 2 bases from J, with 26 bases in between. Germline CDR1 reads LGHNA; CDR2 reads YSLEER. CDR3 length: 19 amino acids. The CDR3 loop reads CASSSLRGGAEPDTDTQYF. CDR3 coding DNA: TGCGCCAGCAGCTCTCTTAGGGGGGGGGCCGAACCTGACACAGATACGCAGTATTTT.

This chain links TRBV6-5 with TRBJ2-3; D perhaps matches TRBD2 (5 bases). The germline V gene has CDR1 MNHEY and CDR2 SVGAGI. The ends were cut back, 6 bases at V and 4 bases at J, with 11 bases in the middle. The CDR3 runs to 13 residues. CDR3 protein: CASRRTAADTQYF. CDR3 DNA: TGTGCCAGCAGGAGGACTGCGGCAGATACGCAGTATTTT.

This clone was detected only a few times. The J gene is TRBJ2-5, the V gene TRBV6-1, with D uncertain. Germline-derived CDR1 and CDR2 are MNHNS and SASEGT. The CDR3 runs to 12 residues. Trimming stripped 2 bases from V and 4 bases from J, with 5 bases between. CDR3 amino acids: CASSETGETQYF. The DNA of the CDR3 is TGTGCCAGCAGTGAAACCGGAGAGACCCAGTACTTC.